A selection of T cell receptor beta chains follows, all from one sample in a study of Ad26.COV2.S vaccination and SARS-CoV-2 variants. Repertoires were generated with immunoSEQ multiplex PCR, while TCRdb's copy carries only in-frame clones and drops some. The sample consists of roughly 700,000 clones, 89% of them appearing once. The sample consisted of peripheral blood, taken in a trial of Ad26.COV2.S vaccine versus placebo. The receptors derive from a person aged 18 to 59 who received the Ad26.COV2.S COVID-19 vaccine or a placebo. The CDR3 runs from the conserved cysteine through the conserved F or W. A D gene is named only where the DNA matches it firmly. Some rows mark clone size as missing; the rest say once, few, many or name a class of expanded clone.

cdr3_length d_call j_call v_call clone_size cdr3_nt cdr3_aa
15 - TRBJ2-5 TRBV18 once TGTGCCAGCTCACCACGGGGTCCTTACCAAGAGACCCAGTACTTC CASSPRGPYQETQYF
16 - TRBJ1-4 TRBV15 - TGTGCCACCAGCACCCTCATGGGAAGGGAGGAGGAAAAACTGTTTTTT CATSTLMGREEEKLFF
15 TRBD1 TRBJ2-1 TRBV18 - TGTGCCAGCTCACCGGGACAGACCTCCTACAATGAGCAGTTCTTC CASSPGQTSYNEQFF
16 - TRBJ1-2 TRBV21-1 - TGTGCCAGCAGCAAAGATGGCAGGGCCCTTAACTATGGCTACACCTTC CASSKDGRALNYGYTF
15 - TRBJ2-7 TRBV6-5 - TGTGCCAGCAGTTACTCGAACAGCGGAGTCTACGAGCAGTACTTC CASSYSNSGVYEQYF
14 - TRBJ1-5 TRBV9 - TGTGCCAGCAGCGTAGGGCTAACCGATCAGCCCCAGCATTTT CASSVGLTDQPQHF
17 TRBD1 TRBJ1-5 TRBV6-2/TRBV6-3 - TGTGCCAGCAGTTACCAGGGACAGGGCAGGGGCAATCAGCCCCAGCATTTT CASSYQGQGRGNQPQHF
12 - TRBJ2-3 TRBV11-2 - TGTGCCAGCAGCCCGTTCACAGATACGCAGTATTTT CASSPFTDTQYF
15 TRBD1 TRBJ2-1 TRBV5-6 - TGTGCCAGCAGACCCGACAGGGGGCTTTACAATGAGCAGTTCTTC CASRPDRGLYNEQFF
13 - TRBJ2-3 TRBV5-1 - TGCGCCAGCAGCTTGGACAGCACAGATACGCAGTATTTT CASSLDSTDTQYF
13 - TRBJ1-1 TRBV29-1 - TGCAGCGTGGTCGACGGCATGAACACTGAAGCTTTCTTT CSVVDGMNTEAFF